Each of the 30 T cell receptor beta chains below was sequenced from the same sample in a study of blood T cell repertoires in COVID-19. Data came from immunoSEQ multiplex PCR; TCRdb stores just in-frame clones and leaves some out. The repertoire holds 150,000 to 200,000 clones, with 82% as singletons. The specimen sequenced was PBMCs or T cells enriched from blood (not recorded which). These receptors came from a woman aged 55 to 70 with acute COVID-19.

This clone occurred a few times. The chain combines TRBV18 with TRBJ1-4, with no clear D. The CDR3 totals 15 residues. Trimming pared 4 bases from V and 6 bases from J, leaving 15 bases between. CDR1 KGHSH and CDR2 LQKENI come from the germline V gene. CDR3 loop: CASSRENLVHEKLFF. The CDR3 DNA sequence: TGTGCCAGCTCACGGGAGAATTTAGTACATGAAAAACTGTTTTTT.

The V gene is TRBV27, the J gene TRBJ2-5; TRBD2 is a possible D gene (6 bases). With 2 bases removed from V and 4 bases from J, the gap between germline ends came to 8 bases. CDR1 and CDR2 from the germline V gene are MNHEY and SMNVEV (reference sequence). CDR3 length equals 13 residues. CDR3 coding DNA: TGTGCCAGCAGTTTACGGGGGAGAGAGACCCAGTACTTC. Amino acid sequence: CASSLRGRETQYF.

This clone has only one observation. V usage is TRBV3-1 (or the pseudogene TRBV3-2) and J usage is TRBJ2-3; D is uncertain. The CDR3 has 20 residues. Germline-derived CDR1 and CDR2 are LGHDT and YNNKEL (reference sequence). Between the trimmed V and J ends, which lost 2 bases and 0 bases, there was a span of 24 bases. This CDR3 is CASSQYRSHIGFSSTDTQYF. CDR3 sequence (DNA): TGTGCCAGCAGCCAATATCGGAGTCACATAGGATTTAGTAGCACAGATACGCAGTATTTT.

V usage is TRBV7-2 and J usage is TRBJ2-5; 8 nucleotides line up with TRBD1. The ends lost 4 bases at V and 2 bases at J; junction bases unmatched: 3. The CDR3 runs to 14 residues. Germline CDR1 and CDR2: SGHTA and FQGNSA. This chain's CDR3 is CASSYGDRQETQYF. CDR3 nucleotide sequence: TGTGCCAGCAGCTACGGGGACAGGCAAGAGACCCAGTACTTC.

The rearrangement links TRBV10-3 to TRBJ1-3, with TRBD1 as a possible D gene (6 bases). This CDR3 spans 15 amino acids. Trimming took 2 bases from V and 0 from J, leaving 8 bases between them. The germline V gene encodes CDR1 ENHRY and CDR2 SYGVKD. The DNA of the CDR3 is TGTGCCATCAGTGAGGGGGACAACTCTGGAAACACCATATATTTT. Translating it yields CAISEGDNSGNTIYF.

This clone showed up just a few times. The V call is TRBV19, the J call TRBJ1-5, with 7 bases fitting TRBD1. With 0 bases clipped from V and 7 bases from J, the junction kept 6 bases outside the gene matches. Germline values: CDR1 LNHDA, CDR2 SQIVND (reference sequence). The CDR3 runs to 15 residues. The CDR3 bases are TGTGCCAGTAGTATAGATCAGGGGGGCATCCAGCCCCAGCATTTT. Its protein is CASSIDQGGIQPQHF.

This rearrangement joins TRBV5-6 to TRBJ1-1; TRBD1 aligns across 7 bases. The germline gives CDR1 SGHDT, CDR2 YYEEEE. V lost 4 bases to trimming and J lost 0 bases; unmatched junction nucleotides: 6. The CDR3 extends over 15 amino acids. In nucleotides, the CDR3 is TGTGCCAGCAGCCCGGGACAGCCGGTGAACACTGAAGCTTTCTTT. Translating it yields CASSPGQPVNTEAFF.

The gene calls are TRBV7-9 and TRBJ2-2; the match to TRBD1 covers 7 bases. CDR1 is SEHNR and CDR2 is FQNEAQ in the germline V gene (reference sequence). The CDR3 has 17 amino acids. V trimming: 5 bases; J trimming: 3 bases; junction bases outside the gene matches: 12. CDR3 coding DNA: TGTGCCAGCAGCCCGGGACAGACCCATCAGTACACCGGGGAGCTGTTTTTT. This sequence encodes CASSPGQTHQYTGELFF.

V and J are TRBV7-2 and TRBJ1-5, with D perhaps matching TRBD1 (5 bases). From germline, CDR1 is SGHTA and CDR2 FQGNSA. The V gene lost 3 bases and the J gene lost 6 bases, with 15 bases spanning the gap. The CDR3 extends over 15 amino acids. The CDR3 sequence is CASSLSRVDRQPQHF. The CDR3, as DNA: TGTGCCAGCAGCTTGAGCAGGGTGGACCGTCAGCCCCAGCATTTT.

The chain combines TRBV10-2 with TRBJ2-5; D not certain. Germline CDR1 and CDR2: WSHSY and SAAADI. The CDR3 runs to 13 residues. Trimming stripped 3 bases from V and 4 bases from J, with 9 bases between. CDR3 DNA: TGCGCCAGCAGTGACAGGAACCGAGAGACCCAGTACTTC. Translated, it gives CASSDRNRETQYF.

The rearrangement uses TRBV19 and TRBJ2-7, with D uncertain. CDR3 length: 14 residues. V was shortened by 7 bases and J by 1 base, with 14 bases between the two germline ends. Germline CDR1 LNHDA, CDR2 SQIVND (reference sequence). The CDR3 loop is CASKREGRSYEQYF. CDR3 DNA sequence: TGTGCCAGTAAAAGAGAAGGCAGGTCCTACGAGCAGTACTTC.

In its sample, this clone was seen a few times. The chain is built from TRBV10-3 and TRBJ1-4; D uncertain. Trimming took 0 bases from V and 2 from J, leaving 7 bases between them. The CDR3 spans 15 residues. The germline CDR1 and CDR2 sequences are ENHRY and SYGVKD. CDR3 sequence reads: CAISESTGTNEKLFF. The CDR3 coding sequence is TGTGCCATCAGTGAGTCGACTGGGACTAATGAAAAACTGTTTTTT.

This chain links TRBV15 with TRBJ2-3, with a tentative D call TRBD1 (6 bases). V was pared by 8 bases and J by 3 bases, with 12 bases between. Germline V gene lookup returns CDR1 LNHNV and CDR2 YYDKDF (reference sequence). The CDR3 consists of 13 residues. The CDR3 sequence: CATGQGLTDTQYF. The DNA for the CDR3 is TGTGCCACCGGGCAGGGGTTGACAGATACGCAGTATTTT.

The chain links TRBV9 to TRBJ1-5; tentatively, D is TRBD1 (5 bases). Germline V gene sequence: CDR1 SGDLS, CDR2 YYNGEE. Trimming took off 10 bases at V and 5 bases at J, with 28 bases between the two ends. The CDR3 has 17 amino acids. The CDR3: CAGTPLGGGDFYQPQHF. DNA for the CDR3: TGTGCCGGGACTCCCCTTGGGGGTGGGGATTTCTATCAGCCCCAGCATTTT.

V gene TRBV19 combines with J gene TRBJ2-3; D is undetermined. This CDR3 has 13 amino acids. Germline CDR1 is LNHDA and CDR2 is SQIVND (reference sequence). The V end lost 5 bases, the J end lost 2 bases, and 8 bases lay between the germline ends. CDR3 sequence (DNA): TGTGCCAGTAGTCGCGGCTACACAGATACGCAGTATTTT. It is translated as CASSRGYTDTQYF.

The V call is TRBV6-5, the J call TRBJ2-3; 9 bases are shared with TRBD2. J lost 5 bases, V lost 2 bases, and 8 bases had no gene match. Germline V gives CDR1 MNHEY, CDR2 SVGAGI. CDR3 length equals 16 residues. CDR3 amino acids: CASSYSFEREVDTQYF. Here the CDR3 DNA reads TGTGCCAGCAGTTACAGTTTTGAGCGGGAGGTAGATACGCAGTATTTT.

The chain joins TRBV7-2 to TRBJ2-1, with 11 bases that match TRBD2. Germline V gene lookup returns CDR1 SGHTA and CDR2 FQGNSA. The CDR3 spans 13 residues. V lost 4 bases to trimming and J lost 9 bases; unmatched junction nucleotides: 2. This CDR3 is CASSSLAGGEQFF. In DNA form, the CDR3 reads TGTGCCAGCAGCTCCCTAGCGGGGGGTGAGCAGTTCTTC.

J is TRBJ1-1 and V is TRBV30; D perhaps matches TRBD1 (6 bases). V gave up 7 bases and J gave up 1 base, with 13 bases separating them. Looked up from germline, CDR1 is GTSNPN and CDR2 is SVGIG (reference sequence). The CDR3 loop spans 13 amino acids. The CDR3 sequence: CALTQGRNTEAFF. The CDR3, as DNA: TGTGCCTTAACCCAGGGGAGGAACACTGAAGCTTTCTTT.

The V gene is TRBV3-1 (or the pseudogene TRBV3-2), the J gene TRBJ1-1; tentative D call: TRBD1 (6 bases). CDR3 size: 14 residues. Per germline, CDR1 LGHDT and CDR2 YNNKEL (reference sequence). Trimming pared 4 bases from V and 6 bases from J, leaving 15 bases between. In nucleotides, the CDR3 is TGTGCCAGCAGCCCATCGGGGGGGGGCCCTGAAGCTTTCTTT. The encoded protein is CASSPSGGGPEAFF.

V usage is TRBV18 and J usage is TRBJ1-4, with D possibly being TRBD1 (6 bases). In germline, CDR1 is KGHSH, CDR2 LQKENI. Between the trimmed V and J ends, which lost 8 bases and 7 bases, there was a span of 14 bases. The CDR3 runs 13 residues. In DNA, the CDR3 is TGTGCCAGCCAACGGGACAATGTTGAAAAACTGTTTTTT. Translation: CASQRDNVEKLFF.

V gene TRBV24-1 combines with J gene TRBJ1-1; D is possibly TRBD1 (5 bases). Germline CDR1 KGHDR, CDR2 SFDVKD. The ends were cut back, 5 bases at V and 3 bases at J, with 12 bases in the middle. There are 14 residues in the CDR3. The CDR3 reads CATSVGGFDTEAFF. As DNA, the CDR3 is TGTGCCACCAGTGTTGGGGGGTTCGACACTGAAGCTTTCTTT.

This chain uses TRBV7-6 with TRBJ2-1; the D gene is possibly TRBD2 (6 bases). Germline V gene lookup returns CDR1 SGHVS and CDR2 FNYEAQ. Trimming cost V 3 bases and J 4 bases, with 13 bases left between them. This CDR3 region has 15 residues. CDR3 amino acids: CASSLTRLGYNEQFF. The CDR3 DNA sequence: TGTGCCAGCAGCTTGACTAGGCTGGGGTACAATGAGCAGTTCTTC.

This clone was observed a single time. The chain links TRBV27 to TRBJ2-3, with D perhaps matching TRBD2 (5 bases). The V end lost 3 bases, the J end lost 0 bases, and 10 bases lay between the germline ends. Germline V CDR1 and CDR2: MNHEY, SMNVEV (reference sequence). The CDR3 is 15 amino acids. The DNA of the CDR3 is TGTGCCAGCAGTTTGTGGAGGCCAAGCACAGATACGCAGTATTTT. This translates into CASSLWRPSTDTQYF.

The table lists this clone with a count of one. V usage is TRBV23-1 and J usage is TRBJ2-2; possibly TRBD2 for D (5 bases). TRBV23-1 is identified as an open reading frame with a role that is uncertain. Trimming shortened V by 9 bases and J by 2 bases, and 16 bases separated the two germline ends. The CDR3 has 15 amino acids. This CDR3 reads CARERTGKNTGELFF. In DNA form, the CDR3 reads TGCGCCAGAGAACGGACCGGGAAAAACACCGGGGAGCTGTTTTTT.

This rearrangement joins TRBV4-3 to TRBJ2-2; weak D call: TRBD2 (6 bases). Trimming stripped 4 bases from V and 5 bases from J, with 17 bases between. Germline CDR1 LGHNA, CDR2 YSLEER. This CDR3 is built from 16 residues. The CDR3 region is CASSLEGPRGTGELFF. The CDR3 DNA reads as TGCGCCAGCAGCCTGGAGGGCCCCCGGGGAACCGGGGAGCTGTTTTTT.

The rearrangement joins TRBV18 to TRBJ2-1; 9 nucleotides align to TRBD1. J was trimmed by 2 bases and V by 5 bases; bases with no gene match: 1. Germline loops: CDR1 KGHSH, CDR2 LQKENI. The CDR3 sequence is 14 residues long. This CDR3 is CASSGDRAYNEQFF. CDR3 bases: TGTGCCAGCTCAGGGGACAGGGCCTACAATGAGCAGTTCTTC.

The chain employs TRBV2 and TRBJ2-2; 7 bases align to TRBD2. This CDR3 spans 14 amino acids. The ends lost 7 bases at V and 1 base at J; junction bases unmatched: 3. Germline CDR1 reads SNHLY; CDR2 reads FYNNEI. This CDR3 reads CASNPGGNTGELFF. CDR3 DNA sequence: TGTGCCAGCAACCCGGGAGGGAACACCGGGGAGCTGTTTTTT.

This clone was picked up a small number of times. J is TRBJ1-3 and V is TRBV6-5, with no clear D. Trimming removed 6 bases from V and 4 bases from J, with 13 bases in between. The CDR3 is 14 residues long. In germline, CDR1 is MNHEY, CDR2 SVGAGI. The CDR3 region is CASRPTRAGNTIYF. CDR3 nucleotide sequence: TGTGCCAGCAGACCCACGAGGGCGGGAAACACCATATATTTT.

The rearrangement uses TRBV6-2 or TRBV6-3 and TRBJ2-7, with D maybe TRBD1 (6 bases). Trimming stripped 5 bases from V and 7 bases from J, with 21 bases between. The CDR3 totals 15 residues. Germline CDR1 is MNHEY and CDR2 is SVGEGT. CDR3 residues: CASSRSGHALGEQYF. The CDR3 bases are TGTGCCAGCAGTCGTTCGGGACATGCCCTAGGGGAGCAGTACTTC.

This chain joins TRBV7-2 and TRBJ1-3; possible D gene TRBD1, 5 bases. The CDR3 sequence is 15 residues long. The ends were cut back, 5 bases at V and 0 bases at J, with 11 bases in the middle. Germline V gene data show CDR1 as SGHTA and CDR2 as FQGNSA. CDR3 in DNA: TGTGCCAGCAGCCGGGGGAGCACCTCTGGAAACACCATATATTTT. It yields the protein CASSRGSTSGNTIYF.